This TCR beta chain derives from a study of cytomegalovirus exposure and HLA in healthy donors. Study results and caveats: What a later analysis reportedly showed was that an Asian-associated ancestry cluster had fewer N-insertions than the roughly 670-donor mean. No immune exposure information besides CMV serostatus was available. Altogether, 170 or so TCR beta chains were recorded as cytomegalovirus-associated.

Regarding this clone: Its target is unknown.

Primers for the PCR totalled 60 Vbeta and 13 Jbeta. TCRdb keeps only in-frame clones here, not all; method: immunoSEQ multiplex PCR. The table lists around 85,000 clones, 65% to 80% of them singletons. Samples came from healthy bone marrow donors. The specimen was PBMCs. The TCR sequence derives from a man aged 55 to 69 in good health and CMV-seronegative.

This CDR3 is CASSTPTGQGEKLFF. The CDR3 coding sequence is TGTGCCAGTAGTACACCGACAGGGCAGGGAGAAAAACTGTTTTTT. The V gene is TRBV19, the J gene TRBJ1-4; TRBD1 aligns across 7 bases. After removal of 4 bases from V and 8 bases from J, the junction contained 10 bases not matched to a gene. Germline V CDR1 and CDR2: LNHDA, SQIVND (reference sequence). This CDR3 has 15 residues.